The 25 T cell receptor beta chains reported below all come from one sample, sequenced in a study of blood T cells in healthy people across ages. Together with a sample-barcoded 5' primer, a J-beta primer mix was included in a second PCR lasting roughly 6 to 12 cycles. TCRdb analysed the 5' RACE reads with MiXCR anew, one entry per CDR3 protein. The sample has some 760,000 distinct CDR3 sequences, approximately 25% seen once; the top ten hold 3% to 4.5%. This sample also appeared in a second study, on T cells of mothers and their children.

The sequenced sample consisted of blood. These receptors were obtained from a boy younger than 18 in good health.

This rearrangement joins TRBV29-1 to TRBJ1-2, with a tentative D call TRBD1 (6 bases). The germline V gene has CDR1 SQVTM and CDR2 ANQGSEA. Trimming left V 4 bases short and J 5 bases short, with 11 bases between. This CDR3 contains 12 residues. The CDR3 bases are TGCAGCGTTGTACAGGGTTCATATGGCTACACCTTC. Its translation is CSVVQGSYGYTF. The full variable domain, completed using reference TRBV29-1 and TRBJ1-2, is SAVISQKPSRDICQRGTSLTIQCQVDSQVTMMFWYRQQPGQSLTLIATANQGSEATYESGFVIDKFPISRPNLTFSTLTVSNMSPEDSSIYLCSVVQGSYGYTFGSGTRLTVV.

This clonotype has more than one count but fewer than ten. V and J are TRBV24-1 and TRBJ2-3; possibly TRBD1 for D (5 bases). Trimming took off 3 bases at V and 3 bases at J, with 12 bases between the two ends. Germline loops: CDR1 KGHDR, CDR2 SFDVKD. The CDR3 is made up of 15 amino acids. This CDR3 reads CATSDPRTSTDTQYF. The CDR3 DNA is TGTGCCACCAGTGATCCTCGGACATCTACAGATACGCAGTATTTT.

This clonotype was detected only a few times. The chain recombines TRBV29-1 with TRBJ2-1; D uncertain. Germline V lookup: CDR1 SQVTM, CDR2 ANQGSEA. Trimming cost V 4 bases and J 5 bases, with 12 bases left between them. This CDR3 is 13 amino acids long. CDR3 region: CSVASPWDNEQFF. The DNA of the CDR3 is TGCAGCGTTGCCAGCCCCTGGGACAATGAGCAGTTCTTC.

This clonotype was recorded a few times. V gene TRBV7-9 combines with J gene TRBJ2-1; TRBD2 agrees at 10 bases. The CDR3 has 14 amino acids. The junction had 4 bases not matched to a gene; V was cut back by 1 base and J by 10 bases. Germline loops: CDR1 SEHNR, CDR2 FQNEAQ (reference sequence). CDR3 DNA: TGTGCCAGCAGCTTAGAAGCGGGAGGGCTCGAGCAGTTCTTC. This codes for CASSLEAGGLEQFF.

This clonotype was seen a few times. The chain employs TRBV6-5 and TRBJ2-5, with 8 bases lining up with TRBD1. V lost 7 bases, J lost 2 bases, and 12 bases stayed unmatched. The CDR3 has 16 residues. Germline V gene sequence: CDR1 MNHEY, CDR2 SVGAGI. The CDR3 sequence is CASNSGQVIRQETQYF. The CDR3 DNA reads TGTGCCAGCAATTCGGGACAGGTCATAAGACAAGAGACCCAGTACTTC.

This chain joins TRBV3-1 and TRBJ1-4; D uncertain. The CDR3 length is 14 residues. V was shortened by 0 bases and J by 8 bases, with 10 bases between the two germline ends. Per the germline V gene, CDR1 is LGHDT and CDR2 is YNNKEL (reference sequence). CDR3 loop: CASSQDVPGEKLFF. The CDR3 nucleotides read TGTGCCAGCAGCCAAGATGTTCCGGGGGAAAAACTGTTTTTT.

The V gene is TRBV6-1, the J gene TRBJ2-5; D gene unclear. The J call may be incorrect, as the DNA end agrees better with TRBJ2-7. The CDR3 has 13 amino acids. The germline CDR1 and CDR2 sequences are MNHNS and SASEGT. CDR3 in amino acids: CASSARGSYEQYF. As DNA, the CDR3 is TGTGCCAGCAGCGCGCGAGGCAGCTACGAGCAGTACTTC.

This rearrangement joins TRBV20-1 to TRBJ1-6; possible D gene TRBD1, 6 bases. The V and J ends lost 1 base and 8 bases respectively, with 12 bases between them. CDR3 length: 14 amino acids. From germline, CDR1 is DFQATT and CDR2 SNEGSKA (reference sequence). CDR3 protein: CSARGWAGDSPLHF. CDR3 nucleotides: TGCAGTGCTAGAGGTTGGGCAGGGGATTCACCCCTCCACTTT.

The V call is TRBV4-3, the J call TRBJ2-2; D unresolved. The CDR3 spans 15 residues. Trimming took off 0 bases at V and 4 bases at J, with 9 bases between the two ends. Per germline, CDR1 LGHNA and CDR2 YSLEER. DNA of the CDR3: TGCGCCAGCAGCCAAGATAGGGCCGGCACCGGGGAGCTGTTTTTT. Its protein product is CASSQDRAGTGELFF.

This clonotype was detected only a few times. This chain links TRBV15 with TRBJ2-1; TRBD2 is a possible D gene (5 bases). Gene TRBJ2-7 matches the end of the DNA better, so the J call may be wrong. Germline V gene data show CDR1 as LNHNV and CDR2 as YYDKDF (reference sequence). CDR3 size: 14 residues. In nucleotides, the CDR3 is TGTGCCACCAGCCCGGACTTCGGGTCCTACGAGCAGTACTTC. It yields the protein CATSPDFGSYEQYF.

The chain uses TRBV29-1 and TRBJ2-1; 9 bases agree with TRBD2. Germline V gene data show CDR1 as SQVTM and CDR2 as ANQGSEA. The junction had 6 bases not matched to a gene; V was cut back by 4 bases and J by 8 bases. There are 13 residues in the CDR3. Here the CDR3 DNA reads TGCAGCGTTGGGGTAGCGGGAGTCTATGAGCAGTTCTTC. As protein: CSVGVAGVYEQFF.

This clonotype was counted only a few times. The rearrangement links TRBV6-1 to TRBJ1-6; no firm D call. The germline V and J ends were trimmed by 3 bases and 0 bases, with 6 bases remaining between them. This CDR3 is 15 amino acids long. From germline, CDR1 is MNHNS and CDR2 SASEGT. For the CDR3, the DNA is TGTGCCAGCAGTGAGGGCTTCTCCTATAATTCACCCCTCCACTTT. This codes for CASSEGFSYNSPLHF.

This rearrangement joins TRBV28 to TRBJ1-4, with 8 bases lining up with TRBD1. CDR3 length: 16 residues. Unmatched junction bases numbered 3, after V lost 3 bases and J lost 0 bases. The germline V gene has CDR1 MDHEN and CDR2 SYDVKM. This CDR3 is CASSLDRAATNEKLFF. CDR3 nucleotides: TGTGCCAGCAGTTTGGACAGGGCCGCAACTAATGAAAAACTGTTTTTT.

The genes are TRBV27 and TRBJ2-1; 8 bases match TRBD1. V shed 3 bases, J shed 7 bases, and the junction held 8 bases outside the gene matches. There are 15 residues in the CDR3. The germline V gene encodes CDR1 MNHEY and CDR2 SMNVEV (reference sequence). CDR3 sequence: CASSLGQVMKNEQFF. The CDR3 DNA reads TGTGCCAGCAGTTTGGGACAGGTCATGAAAAATGAGCAGTTCTTC.

The DNA for the CDR3 is TGCAGTGCTAGCGGGGGAGGAGACGAGCAGTACTTC. Amino acids: CSASGGGDEQYF. The chain uses TRBV20-1 and TRBJ2-7; perhaps TRBD2 as D (6 bases). CDR3 length equals 12 residues. The germline V gene has CDR1 DFQATT and CDR2 SNEGSKA (reference sequence). V was cut by 3 bases and J by 5 bases, with 11 bases left in between.

The chain couples TRBV29-1 to TRBJ2-6, with D unclear. Germline CDR1 reads SQVTM; CDR2 reads ANQGSEA. CDR3 length: 15 residues. V was trimmed by 4 bases and J by 0 bases, leaving 10 bases between them. The CDR3 DNA reads as TGCAGCGTTGCTTCAACTAACTCTGGGGCCAACGTCCTGACTTTC. As protein: CSVASTNSGANVLTF. The variable domain in full, with the rest retrieved from reference TRBV29-1 and TRBJ2-6, is SAVISQKPSRDICQRGTSLTIQCQVDSQVTMMFWYRQQPGQSLTLIATANQGSEATYESGFVIDKFPISRPNLTFSTLTVSNMSPEDSSIYLCSVASTNSGANVLTFGAGSRLTVL.

The chain carries TRBV28 and TRBJ1-4; 8 bases line up with TRBD1. Per germline, CDR1 MDHEN and CDR2 SYDVKM. There are 13 residues in the CDR3. The J segment lost 5 bases and the V segment lost 7 bases, leaving 3 bases of the junction unmatched. The CDR3 DNA reads TGTGCCAGCAAACAGGGGGGGAATGAAAAACTGTTTTTT. Translation gives CASKQGGNEKLFF.

The chain recombines TRBV4-3 with TRBJ2-3; no clear D. This CDR3 has 15 amino acids. V shed 0 bases and J shed 2 bases, with 9 bases lying between them. CDR1 LGHNA and CDR2 YSLEER come from the germline V gene. The CDR3, as DNA: TGCGCCAGCAGCCAAGACTACCAACCCACAGATACGCAGTATTTT. This encodes CASSQDYQPTDTQYF.

The V and J genes are TRBV6-2 or TRBV6-3 and TRBJ2-1; D possibly corresponds to TRBD2 (5 bases). The CDR3 has 13 amino acids. Germline V CDR1 and CDR2: MNHEY, SVGEGT. Trimming shortened V by 5 bases and J by 4 bases, and 9 bases separated the two germline ends. The CDR3 nucleotides are TGTGCCAGCAGTAACAGAGGGTACAATGAGCAGTTCTTC. This sequence encodes CASSNRGYNEQFF.

The genes are TRBV5-1 and TRBJ1-1, with D possibly matching TRBD1 (5 bases). Per the germline V gene, CDR1 is SGHRS and CDR2 is YFSETQ. The CDR3 extends over 14 amino acids. Trimming stripped 2 bases from V and 3 bases from J, with 11 bases between. This CDR3 reads CASSFRQKDTEAFF. For the CDR3, the DNA is TGCGCCAGCAGCTTCAGACAGAAAGACACTGAAGCTTTCTTT.

V usage is TRBV6-1 and J usage is TRBJ1-2, with a weak D call TRBD1 (6 bases). This CDR3 is built from 13 residues. The germline gives CDR1 MNHNS, CDR2 SASEGT. The V gene lost 4 bases and the J gene lost 2 bases, with 8 bases spanning the gap. As DNA, the CDR3 is TGTGCCAGCAGTGTAACAGGGAACTATGGCTACACCTTC. Protein product: CASSVTGNYGYTF.

This clonotype is a singleton in its sample. This rearrangement joins TRBV13 to TRBJ2-7; TRBD1 matches 11 bases. Germline V gene lookup returns CDR1 PRHDT and CDR2 FYEKMQ (reference sequence). This CDR3 has 16 amino acids. V was clipped by 3 bases and J by 12 bases; unmatched bases: 16. CDR3 nucleotides: TGTGCCAGCAGCTTTTCCGCTTATTGGACAGGGGGCGAGATGTACTTC. Translating gives CASSFSAYWTGGEMYF.

The rearrangement joins TRBV10-3 to TRBJ2-7; D is possibly TRBD2 (6 bases). The germline CDR1 and CDR2 sequences are ENHRY and SYGVKD. CDR3 length equals 14 residues. The V and J ends lost 2 bases and 5 bases respectively, with 13 bases between them. The chain's CDR3 is CAISEAGLTHEQYF. CDR3 coding DNA: TGTGCCATCAGTGAGGCGGGACTCACCCACGAGCAGTACTTC.

The chain links TRBV20-1 to TRBJ1-3; D unclear. V was shortened by 6 bases and J by 0 bases, with 6 bases between the two germline ends. This CDR3 region has 12 residues. CDR1 is DFQATT and CDR2 is SNEGSKA in the germline V gene (reference sequence). The CDR3 nucleotides read TGCAGTGCACGGATCTCTGGAAACACCATATATTTT. It encodes CSARISGNTIYF.

This chain connects TRBV19 to TRBJ2-1, with TRBD1 identical over 9 bases. J gave up 4 bases and V 7 bases, and 8 bases lay outside the gene matches. Germline values: CDR1 LNHDA, CDR2 SQIVND (reference sequence). CDR3 length equals 15 residues. Here the CDR3 DNA reads TGTGCCAGTAATCCGACAGGGGGGTCTTACAATGAGCAGTTCTTC. As protein: CASNPTGGSYNEQFF. The variable domain in full, with the rest retrieved from reference TRBV19 and TRBJ2-1, is DGGITQSPKYLFRKEGQNVTLSCEQNLNHDAMYWYRQDPGQGLRLIYYSQIVNDFQKGDIAEGYSVSREKKESFPLTVTSAQKNPTAFYLCASNPTGGSYNEQFFGPGTRLTVL.